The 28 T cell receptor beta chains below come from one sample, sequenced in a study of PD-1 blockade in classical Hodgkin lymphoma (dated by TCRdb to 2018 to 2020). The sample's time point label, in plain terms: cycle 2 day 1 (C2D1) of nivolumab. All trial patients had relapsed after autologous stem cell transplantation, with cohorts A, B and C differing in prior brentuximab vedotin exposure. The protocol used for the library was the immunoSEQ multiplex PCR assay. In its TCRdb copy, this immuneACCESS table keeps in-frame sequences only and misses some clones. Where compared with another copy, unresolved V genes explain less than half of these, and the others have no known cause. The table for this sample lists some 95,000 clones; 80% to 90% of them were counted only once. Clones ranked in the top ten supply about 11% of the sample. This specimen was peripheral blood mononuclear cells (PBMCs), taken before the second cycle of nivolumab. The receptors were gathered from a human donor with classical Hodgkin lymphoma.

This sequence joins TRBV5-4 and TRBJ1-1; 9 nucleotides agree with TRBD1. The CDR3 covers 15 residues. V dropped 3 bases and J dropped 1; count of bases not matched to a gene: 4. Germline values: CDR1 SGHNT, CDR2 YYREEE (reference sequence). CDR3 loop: CASSSRQGENTEAFF. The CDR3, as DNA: TGTGCCAGCAGCTCGAGACAGGGGGAGAACACTGAAGCTTTCTTT.

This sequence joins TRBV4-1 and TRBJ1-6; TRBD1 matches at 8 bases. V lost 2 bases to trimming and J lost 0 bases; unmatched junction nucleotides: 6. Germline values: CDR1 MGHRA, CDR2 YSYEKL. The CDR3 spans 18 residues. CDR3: CASSQTTGESSYNSPLHF. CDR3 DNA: TGCGCCAGCAGCCAAACGACAGGGGAGAGCTCCTATAATTCACCCCTCCACTTT.

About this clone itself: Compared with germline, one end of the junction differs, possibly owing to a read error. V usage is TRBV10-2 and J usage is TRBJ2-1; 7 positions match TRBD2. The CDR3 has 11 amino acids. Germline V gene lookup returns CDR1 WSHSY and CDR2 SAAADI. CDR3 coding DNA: TGCGCCAGCGGACAAGCGGGGCCTACGATCTTC. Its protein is CASGQAGPTIF.

CDR3 residues: CASGAGGPETDTQYF. Here the CDR3 DNA reads TGCGCCAGTGGAGCGGGAGGGCCCGAGACAGATACGCAGTATTTT. The chain couples TRBV5-1 to TRBJ2-3, with 10 bases fitting TRBD2. The junction had 9 bases not matched to a gene; V was cut back by 8 bases and J by 3 bases. The CDR3 has 15 amino acids. Germline CDR1 reads SGHRS; CDR2 reads YFSETQ.

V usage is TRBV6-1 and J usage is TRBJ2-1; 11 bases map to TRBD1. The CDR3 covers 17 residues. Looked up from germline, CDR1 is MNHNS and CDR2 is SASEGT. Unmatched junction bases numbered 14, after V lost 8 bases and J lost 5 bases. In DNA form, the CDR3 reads TGTGCCAGCCTTGAAGGGTGGACAGGGGGCATGGACAATGAGCAGTTCTTC. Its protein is CASLEGWTGGMDNEQFF.

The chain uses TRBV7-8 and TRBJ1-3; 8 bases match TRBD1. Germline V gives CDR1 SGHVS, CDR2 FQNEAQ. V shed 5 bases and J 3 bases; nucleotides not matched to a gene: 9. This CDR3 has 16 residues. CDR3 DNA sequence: TGTGCCAGCAGCCCGCGGACAGGGAAAGGTGGAAACACCATATATTTT. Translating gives CASSPRTGKGGNTIYF.

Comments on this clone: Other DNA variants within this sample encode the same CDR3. CDR3 coding DNA: TGTGCCAGCAGCACCGGGAGAAACACTGAAGCTTTCTTT. Amino acid sequence: CASSTGRNTEAFF. The rearrangement uses TRBV27 and TRBJ1-1; D gene ambiguous. The germline CDR1 and CDR2 sequences are MNHEY and SMNVEV (reference sequence). The length of the CDR3 is 13 residues. Trimming shortened V by 6 bases and J by 2 bases, and 10 bases separated the two germline ends.

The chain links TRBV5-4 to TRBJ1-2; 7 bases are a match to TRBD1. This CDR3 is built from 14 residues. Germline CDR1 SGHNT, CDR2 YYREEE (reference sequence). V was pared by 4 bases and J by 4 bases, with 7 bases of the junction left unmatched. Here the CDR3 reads CASSNDRAVYGYTF. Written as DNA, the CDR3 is TGTGCCAGCAGCAATGACAGGGCGGTCTATGGCTACACCTTC.

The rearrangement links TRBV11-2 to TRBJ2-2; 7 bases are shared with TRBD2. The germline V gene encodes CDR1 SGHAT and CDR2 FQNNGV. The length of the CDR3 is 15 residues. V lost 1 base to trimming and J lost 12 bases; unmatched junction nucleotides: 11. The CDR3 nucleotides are TGTGCCAGCAGCTTAGGAATAAACTCGCGGGGGAAGCTGTTTTTT. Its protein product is CASSLGINSRGKLFF.

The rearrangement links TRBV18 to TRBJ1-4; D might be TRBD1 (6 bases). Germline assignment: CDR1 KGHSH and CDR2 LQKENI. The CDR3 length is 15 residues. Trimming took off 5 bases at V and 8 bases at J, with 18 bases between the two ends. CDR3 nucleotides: TGTGCCAGCTCATTAGGACAGTCCGGAGGGGAAAAACTGTTTTTT. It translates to CASSLGQSGGEKLFF.

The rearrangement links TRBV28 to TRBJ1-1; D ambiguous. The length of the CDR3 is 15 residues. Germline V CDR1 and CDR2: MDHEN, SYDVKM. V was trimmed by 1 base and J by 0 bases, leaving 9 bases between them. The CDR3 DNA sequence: TGTGCCAGCAGTTTATATCCAGATATGAACACTGAAGCTTTCTTT. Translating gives CASSLYPDMNTEAFF.

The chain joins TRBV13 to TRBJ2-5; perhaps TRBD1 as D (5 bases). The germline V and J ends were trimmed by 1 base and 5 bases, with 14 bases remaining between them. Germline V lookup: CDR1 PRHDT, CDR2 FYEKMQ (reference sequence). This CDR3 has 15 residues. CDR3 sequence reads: CASSLEGQGWETQYF. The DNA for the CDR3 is TGTGCCAGCAGCTTAGAGGGGCAGGGTTGGGAGACCCAGTACTTC.

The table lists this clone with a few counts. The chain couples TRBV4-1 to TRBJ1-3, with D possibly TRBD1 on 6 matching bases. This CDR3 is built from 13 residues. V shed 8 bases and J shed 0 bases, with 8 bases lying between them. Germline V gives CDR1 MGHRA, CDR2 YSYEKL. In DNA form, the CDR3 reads TGCGCCAGCGGACAGAGCTCTGGAAACACCATATATTTT. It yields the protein CASGQSSGNTIYF.

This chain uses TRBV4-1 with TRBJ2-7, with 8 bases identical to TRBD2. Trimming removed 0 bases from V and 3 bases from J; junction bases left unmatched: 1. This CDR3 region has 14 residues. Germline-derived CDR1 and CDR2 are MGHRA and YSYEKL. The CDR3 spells CASSQDRGGYEQYF. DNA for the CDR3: TGCGCCAGCAGCCAAGACCGGGGGGGCTACGAGCAGTACTTC.

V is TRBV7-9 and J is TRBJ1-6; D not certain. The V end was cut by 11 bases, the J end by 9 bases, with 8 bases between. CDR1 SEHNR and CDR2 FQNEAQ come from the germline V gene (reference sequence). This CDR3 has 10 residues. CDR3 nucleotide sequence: TGTGCCCACTCAATTTCACCCCTCCACTTT. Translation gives CAHSISPLHF. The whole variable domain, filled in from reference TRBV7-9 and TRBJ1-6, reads DTGVSQNPRHKITKRGQNVTFRCDPISEHNRLYWYRQTLGQGPEFLTYFQNEAQLEKSRLLSDRFSAERPKGSFSTLEIQRTEQGDSAMYLCAHSISPLHFGNGTRLTVT.

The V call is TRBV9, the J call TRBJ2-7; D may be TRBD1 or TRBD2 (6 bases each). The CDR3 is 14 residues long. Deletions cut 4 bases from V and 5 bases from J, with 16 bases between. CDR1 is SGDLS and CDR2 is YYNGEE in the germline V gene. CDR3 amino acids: CASSSNRGRNEQYF. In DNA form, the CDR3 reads TGTGCCAGCAGCTCGAACCGGGGGCGCAACGAGCAGTACTTC.

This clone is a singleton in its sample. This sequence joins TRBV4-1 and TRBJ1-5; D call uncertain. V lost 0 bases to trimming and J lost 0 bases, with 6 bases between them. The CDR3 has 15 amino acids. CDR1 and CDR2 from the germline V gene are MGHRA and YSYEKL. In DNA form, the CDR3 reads TGCGCCAGCAGCCAAGATCCTTATAGCAATCAGCCCCAGCATTTT. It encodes CASSQDPYSNQPQHF.

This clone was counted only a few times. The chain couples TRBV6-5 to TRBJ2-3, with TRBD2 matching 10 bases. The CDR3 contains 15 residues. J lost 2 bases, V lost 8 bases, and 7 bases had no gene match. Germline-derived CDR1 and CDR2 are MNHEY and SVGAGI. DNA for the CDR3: TGTGCCAGCGGAGGACTAGCGGATGCCACAGATACGCAGTATTTT. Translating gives CASGGLADATDTQYF.

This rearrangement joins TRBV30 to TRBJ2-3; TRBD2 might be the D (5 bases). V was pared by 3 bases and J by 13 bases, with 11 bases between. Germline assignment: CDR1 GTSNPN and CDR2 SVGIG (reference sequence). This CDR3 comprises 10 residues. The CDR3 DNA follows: TGTGCCTGGAGAAAGACTACTAAGTATTTT. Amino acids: CAWRKTTKYF. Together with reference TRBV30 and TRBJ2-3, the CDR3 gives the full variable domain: SQTIHQWPATLVQPVGSPLSLECTVEGTSNPNLYWYRQAAGRGLQLLFYSVGIGQISSEVPQNLSASRPQDRQFILSSKKLLLSDSGFYLCAWRKTTKYFGPGTRLTVL.

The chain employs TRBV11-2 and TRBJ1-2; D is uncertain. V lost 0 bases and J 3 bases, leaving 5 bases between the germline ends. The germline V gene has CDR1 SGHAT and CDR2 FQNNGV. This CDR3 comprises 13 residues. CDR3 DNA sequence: TGTGCCAGCAGCTTAGAGACTGACTATGGCTACACCTTC. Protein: CASSLETDYGYTF.

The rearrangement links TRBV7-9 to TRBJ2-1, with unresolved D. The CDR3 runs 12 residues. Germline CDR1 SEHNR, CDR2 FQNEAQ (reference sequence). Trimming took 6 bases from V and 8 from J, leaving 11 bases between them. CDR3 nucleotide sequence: TGTGCCAGCAGATCCTTGGCCGATGAGCAGTTCTTC. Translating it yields CASRSLADEQFF.

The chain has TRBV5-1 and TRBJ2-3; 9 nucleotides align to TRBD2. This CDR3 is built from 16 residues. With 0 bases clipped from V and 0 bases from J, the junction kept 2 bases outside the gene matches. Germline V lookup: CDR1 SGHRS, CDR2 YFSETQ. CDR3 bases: TGCGCCAGCAGCTTGGTTAGCGGGAGTAGCACAGATACGCAGTATTTT. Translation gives CASSLVSGSSTDTQYF.

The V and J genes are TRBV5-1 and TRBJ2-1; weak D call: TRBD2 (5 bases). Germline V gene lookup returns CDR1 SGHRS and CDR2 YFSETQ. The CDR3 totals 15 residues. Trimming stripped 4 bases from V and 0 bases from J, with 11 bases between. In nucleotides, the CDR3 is TGCGCCAGCAGCGATAACGGGAACTCCTACAATGAGCAGTTCTTC. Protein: CASSDNGNSYNEQFF.

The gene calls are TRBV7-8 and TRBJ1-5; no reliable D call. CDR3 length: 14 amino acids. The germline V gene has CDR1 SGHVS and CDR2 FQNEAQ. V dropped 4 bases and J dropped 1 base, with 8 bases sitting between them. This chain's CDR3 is CASSYGWSNQPQHF. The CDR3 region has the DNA TGTGCCAGCAGCTACGGGTGGAGCAATCAGCCCCAGCATTTT.

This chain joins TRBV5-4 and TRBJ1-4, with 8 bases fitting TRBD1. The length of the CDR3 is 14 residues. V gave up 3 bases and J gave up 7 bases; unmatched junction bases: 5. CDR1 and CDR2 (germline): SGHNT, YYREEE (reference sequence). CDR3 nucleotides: TGTGCCAGCAGCTCGGCAGGGGGCTTTGAAAAACTGTTTTTT. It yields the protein CASSSAGGFEKLFF.

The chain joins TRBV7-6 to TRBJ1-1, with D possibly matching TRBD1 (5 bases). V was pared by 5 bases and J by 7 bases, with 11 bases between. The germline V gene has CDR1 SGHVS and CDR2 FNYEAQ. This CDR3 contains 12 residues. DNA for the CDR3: TGTGCCAGCAGCGTATATGGGGGTGAAGCTTTCTTT. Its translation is CASSVYGGEAFF.

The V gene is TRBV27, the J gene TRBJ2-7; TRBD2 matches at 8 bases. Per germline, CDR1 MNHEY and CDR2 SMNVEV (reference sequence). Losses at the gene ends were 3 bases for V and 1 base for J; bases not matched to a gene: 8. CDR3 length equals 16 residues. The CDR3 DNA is TGTGCCAGCAGTTTTAGCGGGAAAGCTATATCCTACGAGCAGTACTTC. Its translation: CASSFSGKAISYEQYF.

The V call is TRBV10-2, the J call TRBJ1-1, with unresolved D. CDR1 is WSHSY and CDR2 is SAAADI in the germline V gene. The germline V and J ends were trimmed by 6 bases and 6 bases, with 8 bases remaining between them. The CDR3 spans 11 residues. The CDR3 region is CASSSGSEAFF. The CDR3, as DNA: TGCGCCAGCAGCTCGGGCTCTGAAGCTTTCTTT.